The present entry profiles one T cell receptor (beta chain) with its context. Antigen: not known. The data were obtained in a study of CD8+ T cells in alopecia areata. Looking at the study overall: The protocol delivered tofacitinib for 6 to 18 months, then withdrew it for 6 months. Study findings and constraints: Patients shared TCRs less clearly than mice did, possibly owing to HLA. Many expanded lesional clones remained in scalp and blood on tofacitinib. Normal scalp showed lower clonality than lesional scalp, especially alopecia totalis/universalis.

Following RNA extraction, reverse transcription yielded cDNA that acted as the sequencing template. TCRdb keeps only in-frame clones here, not all; method: immunoSEQ multiplex PCR. This sample yields 95,000 to 100,000 clones, of which 61% are seen a single time; 15% to 19% belongs to the top ten. As to treatment: oral pan-JAK inhibitor, 5-10 mg twice daily. The sequenced sample was CD8+ T cells sorted from blood, obtained at week 4, from a patient treated with tofacitinib. The receptor comes from a human donor with alopecia areata.

The CDR3 DNA is TGCGCCAGCAGCTTGAACAGGGGGCGCTCGGGCACTGAAGCTTTCTTT. Protein: CASSLNRGRSGTEAFF. This chain links TRBV5-1 with TRBJ1-1; 9 bases are shared with TRBD1. V shed 1 base and J 4 bases; nucleotides not matched to a gene: 8. The CDR3 is 16 amino acids. The germline V gene has CDR1 SGHRS and CDR2 YFSETQ.